The 24 T cell receptor beta chains reported below all come from one sample, sequenced in a study of T-cell reconstitution after alpha-beta-depleted transplantation in children. Unique molecular identifiers were incorporated when the TCRbeta library was constructed. TCRdb ran MiXCR on the PCR reads and lists one entry per CDR3 protein. The sample carries roughly 300,000 distinct CDR3 sequences, 10% recorded once. The sample here was PBMCs from the stem cell graft donor, taken from the stem cell graft. These receptors were collected from a human donor who donated a stem cell graft to a child with acute lymphoblastic leukemia.

The chain joins TRBV18 to TRBJ2-3; 8 bases line up with TRBD1. J lost 2 bases, V lost 3 bases, and 7 bases had no gene match. The CDR3 is made up of 16 amino acids. The V gene's germline CDR1 is KGHSH and CDR2 LQKENI. The CDR3 here is CASSPGQGIPTDTQYF. Here the CDR3 DNA reads TGTGCCAGCTCACCTGGACAGGGTATCCCCACAGATACGCAGTATTTT.

This clonotype was counted only a few times. The rearrangement uses TRBV5-1 and TRBJ2-3; TRBD2 aligns across 12 bases. Germline values: CDR1 SGHRS, CDR2 YFSETQ. V lost 2 bases and J lost 5; bases outside the gene matches: 12. CDR3 length equals 18 residues. The CDR3 region has the DNA TGCGCCAGCAGCTTAAAGGCTACGGCTAGCGGGAGGGAAGATACGCAGTATTTT. Translating gives CASSLKATASGREDTQYF.

This clonotype showed up just a few times. The chain is built from TRBV25-1 and TRBJ1-2; the match to TRBD1 covers 8 bases. Germline V gene lookup returns CDR1 MGHDK and CDR2 SYGVNS. V trimming: 4 bases; J trimming: 4 bases; junction bases outside the gene matches: 5. The CDR3 is 14 amino acids. Written as DNA, the CDR3 is TGTGCCAGCAGTGCGGACAGGGACTTCTATGGCTACACCTTC. As protein: CASSADRDFYGYTF.

The V call is TRBV12-3 or TRBV12-4, the J call TRBJ2-5; D possibly corresponds to TRBD2 (6 bases). The V end was cut by 6 bases, the J end by 2 bases, with 19 bases between. The CDR3 is 16 residues long. CDR3: CASSSHPSVEQETQYF. CDR3 nucleotide sequence: TGTGCCAGCAGCTCCCACCCTAGCGTCGAACAAGAGACCCAGTACTTC.

There are a few counts of this clonotype. The V and J genes are TRBV5-1 and TRBJ2-6, with 7 bases aligning to TRBD1. The germline gives CDR1 SGHRS, CDR2 YFSETQ. The J segment lost 1 base and the V segment lost 4 bases, leaving 14 bases of the junction unmatched. The CDR3 totals 19 residues. CDR3 nucleotide sequence: TGCGCCAGCAGCCCAGACAGGGCGTTCACCTCTTCTGGGGCCAACGTCCTGACTTTC. It specifies CASSPDRAFTSSGANVLTF.

This clonotype was seen a few times. J is TRBJ2-3 and V is TRBV6-1; TRBD2 matches at 7 bases. The CDR3 has 15 residues. Trimming at V came to 5 bases and at J to 4 bases, leaving 9 bases not matched to a gene. From germline, CDR1 is MNHNS and CDR2 SASEGT. In DNA form, the CDR3 reads TGTGCCAGCAGTCCATCGGCGGGAGCCGCAGATACGCAGTATTTT. It specifies CASSPSAGAADTQYF.

The rearrangement joins TRBV12-3 or TRBV12-4 to TRBJ1-2, with D perhaps matching TRBD1 (6 bases). There are 14 residues in the CDR3. V was pared by 5 bases and J by 8 bases, with 18 bases between. The CDR3 reads CASSMNRAGGGYTF. For the CDR3, the DNA is TGTGCCAGCAGTATGAACAGGGCGGGCGGCGGCTACACCTTC.

The chain is built from TRBV5-1 and TRBJ2-1, with 8 positions matching TRBD2. Germline trimming cut 2 bases from V and 2 bases from J; bases unmatched to any gene: 6. CDR3 length: 16 residues. Germline lookup yields CDR1 SGHRS and CDR2 YFSETQ. The chain's CDR3 is CASSLDTSGPYNEQFF. CDR3 sequence (DNA): TGCGCCAGCAGCTTAGATACTAGCGGACCCTACAATGAGCAGTTCTTC.

The chain links TRBV7-9 to TRBJ1-1, with unresolved D. CDR1 and CDR2 (germline): SEHNR, FQNEAQ (reference sequence). Trimming pared 1 base from V and 1 base from J, leaving 10 bases between. The CDR3 loop spans 15 amino acids. In nucleotides, the CDR3 is TGTGCCAGCAGCTTAGTCGGCCGGAGGAACACTGAAGCTTTCTTT. It specifies CASSLVGRRNTEAFF.

This clonotype was detected a few times. The chain uses TRBV12-3 or TRBV12-4 and TRBJ1-2; D gene uncertain. The CDR3 is made up of 14 amino acids. Between the trimmed V and J ends, which lost 5 bases and 4 bases, there was a span of 14 bases. CDR3 bases: TGTGCCAGCAGTGACGCTGGGCTAGCCTATGGCTACACCTTC. Protein product: CASSDAGLAYGYTF.

The chain joins TRBV12-3 or TRBV12-4 to TRBJ2-2, with a weak D call TRBD2 (6 bases). CDR3 length equals 15 residues. Trimming pared 7 bases from V and 1 base from J, leaving 13 bases between. The CDR3: CASNVGRRNTGELFF. The CDR3 nucleotides read TGTGCCAGCAATGTAGGGAGGAGGAACACCGGGGAGCTGTTTTTT.

The chain is built from TRBV4-3 and TRBJ2-5; 7 positions match TRBD1. The J segment lost 7 bases and the V segment lost 0 bases, leaving 8 bases of the junction unmatched. Germline CDR1 LGHNA, CDR2 YSLEER. The CDR3 length is 15 residues. The CDR3 here is CASSQDLDRMGTQYF. CDR3 coding DNA: TGCGCCAGCAGCCAAGATCTGGACAGGATGGGGACCCAGTACTTC.

This chain joins TRBV7-6 and TRBJ2-7, with D possibly being TRBD1 (6 bases). V dropped 5 bases and J dropped 0 bases, with 8 bases sitting between them. This CDR3 is 13 amino acids long. Germline V gene lookup returns CDR1 SGHVS and CDR2 FNYEAQ. CDR3 in amino acids: CASSPGHSYEQYF. CDR3 in DNA: TGTGCCAGCAGCCCGGGACACTCCTACGAGCAGTACTTC.

This clonotype has at least ten counts. The chain links TRBV3-1 to TRBJ2-7; possibly TRBD1 for D (6 bases). This CDR3 has 14 residues. Deletions cut 2 bases from V and 4 bases from J, with 12 bases between. Germline V gene data show CDR1 as LGHDT and CDR2 as YNNKEL (reference sequence). CDR3: CASSQFQGKYEQYF. DNA for the CDR3: TGTGCCAGCAGCCAATTTCAGGGGAAGTACGAGCAGTACTTC.

The table lists this clonotype with a few counts. The chain employs TRBV12-3 or TRBV12-4 and TRBJ2-1; the match to TRBD2 covers 12 bases. V was pared by 6 bases and J by 8 bases, with 8 bases of the junction left unmatched. CDR3 length: 15 residues. The CDR3, as DNA: TGTGCCAGCAGGGAGACTAGCGGGAGAGGAGATGAGCAGTTCTTC. Protein sequence: CASRETSGRGDEQFF.

This clonotype has a handful of counts. The rearrangement uses TRBV7-3 and TRBJ2-1; D unclear. Germline V gene lookup returns CDR1 SGHTA and CDR2 FQGTGA. V dropped 5 bases and J dropped 8 bases, with 7 bases sitting between them. This CDR3 region has 11 residues. The CDR3 DNA reads as TGTGCCAGCAGCCCTTTCGATGAGCAGTTCTTC. Translation gives CASSPFDEQFF.

This clonotype was observed a handful of times. This chain joins TRBV10-3 and TRBJ1-2; D is unresolved. Germline-derived CDR1 and CDR2 are ENHRY and SYGVKD. V was clipped by 7 bases and J by 7 bases, with 19 bases between them. The CDR3 has 14 residues. CDR3 amino acids: CAITRTEERLGYTF. The CDR3 nucleotides read TGTGCCATCACCAGAACCGAAGAGCGGCTTGGCTACACCTTC.

This clonotype was seen only a few times. The chain recombines TRBV15 with TRBJ2-3, with TRBD1 matching over 8 bases. Germline V gene lookup returns CDR1 LNHNV and CDR2 YYDKDF (reference sequence). Unmatched junction bases numbered 8, after V lost 2 bases and J lost 4 bases. The CDR3 length is 16 residues. CDR3 bases: TGTGCCACCAGCAGACCGACAGGGGTAGTCGCAGATACGCAGTATTTT. Translation: CATSRPTGVVADTQYF.

This clonotype was observed a few times. The rearrangement joins TRBV20-1 to TRBJ1-5, with D perhaps TRBD1 (5 bases). There are 19 residues in the CDR3. Germline V gene data show CDR1 as DFQATT and CDR2 as SNEGSKA (reference sequence). Trimming shortened V by 4 bases and J by 0 bases, and 25 bases separated the two germline ends. CDR3: CSAIDPSYPGPYSNQPQHF. The CDR3 region has the DNA TGCAGTGCTATAGACCCCTCTTATCCGGGGCCATATAGCAATCAGCCCCAGCATTTT.

This clonotype was detected only a few times. The chain recombines TRBV5-1 with TRBJ2-7, with D possibly matching TRBD2 (5 bases). Trimming cost V 4 bases and J 5 bases, with 16 bases left between them. This CDR3 contains 14 residues. Germline V gene lookup returns CDR1 SGHRS and CDR2 YFSETQ. CDR3 protein: CASSTGIGVHEQYF. In nucleotides, the CDR3 is TGCGCCAGCAGCACCGGGATTGGGGTCCACGAGCAGTACTTC.

This clonotype was found many times. The chain recombines TRBV5-1 with TRBJ2-7; the match to TRBD2 covers 7 bases. This CDR3 is built from 15 residues. V dropped 0 bases and J dropped 10; count of bases not matched to a gene: 13. CDR1 is SGHRS, CDR2 YFSETQ, per germline. CDR3 protein: CASSLALASGGQQYF. CDR3 DNA: TGCGCCAGCAGCTTGGCCCTGGCTAGCGGAGGCCAACAGTACTTC.

The chain joins TRBV19 to TRBJ2-7, with TRBD2 matching 9 bases. Trimming removed 1 base from V and 0 bases from J; junction bases left unmatched: 4. Germline values: CDR1 LNHDA, CDR2 SQIVND (reference sequence). The CDR3 is 16 residues long. CDR3 in amino acids: CASSIGGSGSSYEQYF. In DNA, the CDR3 is TGTGCCAGTAGTATAGGAGGTAGCGGGAGCTCCTACGAGCAGTACTTC.

The chain links TRBV6-2 or TRBV6-3 to TRBJ2-1, with TRBD2 matching over 8 bases. The CDR3 contains 17 residues. Germline loops: CDR1 MNHEY, CDR2 SVGEGT. V trimming: 4 bases; J trimming: 4 bases; junction bases outside the gene matches: 12. The CDR3 protein is CASSSIAGWDLYNEQFF. CDR3 DNA sequence: TGTGCCAGCAGTTCCATAGCGGGATGGGACCTTTACAATGAGCAGTTCTTC.

This clonotype was counted a few times. The rearrangement links TRBV20-1 to TRBJ1-1, with 8 bases fitting TRBD1. The CDR3 loop spans 13 amino acids. The V gene end was trimmed by 6 bases and the J gene end by 3 bases; junction bases not matched to a gene: 6. The germline gives CDR1 DFQATT, CDR2 SNEGSKA (reference sequence). The CDR3 sequence is CSAKVTGDTEAFF. CDR3 in DNA: TGCAGTGCAAAGGTGACAGGGGACACTGAAGCTTTCTTT.